These 32 T cell receptor beta chains share one sample of origin, sequenced in a study of identical twins. TCRdb reprocessed the 5' RACE reads via MiXCR and lists one record per CDR3 protein. The sample has approximately 210,000 distinct CDR3 sequences, around 15% seen once. These data were also reused for a study on T cells expressing NK-cell markers.

Sequencing input: CD8+ T cells sorted from blood. The receptor source for this set is a woman between 18 and 29 years old in good health.

The chain uses TRBV12-3 or TRBV12-4 and TRBJ2-1; 12 bases fit TRBD2. Trimming removed 3 bases from V and 9 bases from J; junction bases left unmatched: 6. The CDR3 has 15 amino acids. CDR3 sequence: CASSFLSLAGGEQFF. The CDR3 DNA reads TGTGCCAGCAGTTTCTTGTCACTAGCGGGAGGTGAGCAGTTCTTC.

The chain recombines TRBV11-2 with TRBJ1-1; D remains ambiguous. The CDR3 has 13 amino acids. V gave up 5 bases and J gave up 4 bases, with 11 bases separating them. The germline V gene has CDR1 SGHAT and CDR2 FQNNGV. CDR3 in DNA: TGTGCCAGCAGCGAATCGGTGGGCACTGAAGCTTTCTTT. Residues: CASSESVGTEAFF.

The V call is TRBV20-1, the J call TRBJ2-1, with 15 bases that match TRBD2. The V gene end was trimmed by 4 bases and the J gene end by 7 bases; junction bases not matched to a gene: 8. The CDR3 runs 16 residues. From germline, CDR1 is DFQATT and CDR2 SNEGSKA (reference sequence). CDR3 DNA sequence: TGCAGTGCTACAGGACTAGCGGGAGGGGGAAAGAATGAGCAGTTCTTC. This encodes CSATGLAGGGKNEQFF.

CDR3 loop: CASSEASSKSYEQYF. In DNA form, the CDR3 reads TGTGCCAGCAGTGAAGCGTCGTCAAAATCCTACGAGCAGTACTTC. This chain joins TRBV2 and TRBJ2-7; D ambiguous. Germline values: CDR1 SNHLY, CDR2 FYNNEI. CDR3 size: 15 residues. Trimming took 0 bases from V and 1 from J, leaving 10 bases between them.

A few counts support this clonotype. The chain is built from TRBV27 and TRBJ2-7; TRBD2 is a possible D gene (5 bases). This CDR3 is 12 amino acids long. The germline V and J ends were trimmed by 10 bases and 3 bases, with 13 bases remaining between them. Germline-derived CDR1 and CDR2 are MNHEY and SMNVEV (reference sequence). DNA for the CDR3: TGTGCCACGCGAGGGATGGGCTACGAGCAGTACTTC. This sequence encodes CATRGMGYEQYF.

This chain joins TRBV10-3 and TRBJ2-7, with 7 bases matching TRBD1. The germline V gene encodes CDR1 ENHRY and CDR2 SYGVKD. The CDR3 covers 18 residues. V lost 9 bases, J lost 1 base, and 21 bases stayed unmatched. The CDR3 here is CAITPEGRDRLGSYEQYF. DNA for the CDR3: TGTGCCATTACGCCCGAGGGAAGGGACAGACTCGGTTCCTACGAGCAGTACTTC.

This clonotype is a singleton in its sample. The V and J genes are TRBV5-6 and TRBJ1-4; 8 bases are shared with TRBD1. The CDR3 extends over 15 amino acids. CDR1 and CDR2 from the germline V gene are SGHDT and YYEEEE. The V gene end was trimmed by 2 bases and the J gene end by 4 bases; junction bases not matched to a gene: 4. CDR3 residues: CASSFGTGYNEKLFF. As DNA, the CDR3 is TGTGCCAGCAGCTTTGGGACAGGATATAATGAAAAACTGTTTTTT.

The V and J genes are TRBV6-2 or TRBV6-3 and TRBJ2-2; D is unresolved. Trimming cost V 5 bases and J 4 bases, with 8 bases left between them. Germline CDR1 MNHEY, CDR2 SVGEGT. The CDR3 totals 13 residues. Written as DNA, the CDR3 is TGTGCCAGCAGTCTGTTCCTCACCGGGGAGCTGTTTTTT. Translating gives CASSLFLTGELFF.

CDR3 DNA sequence: TGTGCCAGCAGTTTCACCGGCCCATCCTACGAGCAGTACTTC. Its protein product is CASSFTGPSYEQYF. The V call is TRBV27, the J call TRBJ2-7, with D unresolved. This CDR3 comprises 14 residues. V lost 3 bases and J lost 1, with 10 bases in between. Germline values: CDR1 MNHEY, CDR2 SMNVEV (reference sequence).

The chain links TRBV11-2 to TRBJ2-5; D uncertain. Trimming stripped 5 bases from V and 5 bases from J, with 18 bases between. Germline CDR1 and CDR2: SGHAT and FQNNGV. This CDR3 region has 15 residues. CDR3 nucleotides: TGTGCCAGCAGCGGCTTAACTCTCAGTAGCGAGACCCAGTACTTC. Translating it yields CASSGLTLSSETQYF.

The gene calls are TRBV19 and TRBJ1-2, with 9 bases matching TRBD1. The V and J ends lost 6 bases and 4 bases, in that order; junction bases with no gene match: 6. Germline loops: CDR1 LNHDA, CDR2 SQIVND (reference sequence). The CDR3 spans 14 residues. The CDR3 here is CASSYGQGLYGYTF. CDR3 nucleotides: TGTGCCAGTAGCTACGGACAGGGGCTCTATGGCTACACCTTC.

This clonotype was picked up a small number of times. The rearrangement joins TRBV12-3 or TRBV12-4 to TRBJ2-2; the D gene could be TRBD1 or TRBD2 (6 bases each). With 8 bases removed from V and 1 base from J, the gap between germline ends came to 17 bases. The CDR3 has 16 residues. The CDR3 here is CASRLRGGQNTGELFF. CDR3 DNA sequence: TGTGCCAGCCGACTCCGAGGGGGGCAGAACACCGGGGAGCTGTTTTTT.

This clonotype was seen a few times. This chain connects TRBV20-1 to TRBJ2-7; D not resolved. The germline gives CDR1 DFQATT, CDR2 SNEGSKA (reference sequence). V dropped 0 bases and J dropped 2 bases, with 5 bases sitting between them. This CDR3 spans 12 amino acids. CDR3 loop: CSARDQAYEQYF. The CDR3 DNA reads TGCAGTGCTAGAGATCAGGCCTACGAGCAGTACTTC.

This clonotype was seen ten or more times. V gene TRBV12-3 or TRBV12-4 combines with J gene TRBJ2-3; D gene ambiguous. Trimming stripped 3 bases from V and 14 bases from J, with 15 bases between. This CDR3 has 12 amino acids. CDR3 region: CASSFDGAIRYF. The CDR3 DNA sequence: TGTGCCAGCAGTTTTGACGGCGCGATCCGGTATTTT.

This rearrangement joins TRBV29-1 to TRBJ2-7; 11 nucleotides line up with TRBD2. Germline CDR1 and CDR2: SQVTM and ANQGSEA. Losses at the gene ends were 6 bases for V and 1 base for J; bases not matched to a gene: 17. The CDR3 contains 18 residues. The CDR3 reads CSVAPRVGGTSGSYEQYF. CDR3 DNA sequence: TGCAGCGTCGCCCCAAGGGTGGGGGGGACTAGCGGTTCCTACGAGCAGTACTTC.

The V call is TRBV12-3 or TRBV12-4, the J call TRBJ2-3; the match to TRBD2 covers 12 bases. The ends lost 6 bases at V and 6 bases at J; junction bases unmatched: 7. The CDR3 totals 15 residues. The CDR3 sequence: CASSRLAGADDTQYF. DNA for the CDR3: TGTGCCAGCAGCCGACTAGCGGGAGCCGACGATACGCAGTATTTT.

This clonotype was seen more than once but under ten times. The gene calls are TRBV4-3 and TRBJ2-7, with 10 nucleotides matching TRBD2. J was trimmed by 0 bases and V by 0 bases; bases with no gene match: 11. The CDR3 contains 19 residues. Germline CDR1 and CDR2: LGHNA and YSLEER. In nucleotides, the CDR3 is TGCGCCAGCAGCCAAGATCTGCTAGCGGGAGAAGTTGCCTCCTACGAGCAGTACTTC. This gives the protein CASSQDLLAGEVASYEQYF.

This clonotype was observed a few times. The CDR3 is CASSLLAGVEQFF. CDR3 DNA: TGTGCCAGCAGCCTACTAGCGGGAGTTGAGCAGTTCTTC. V gene TRBV14 combines with J gene TRBJ2-1; 11 bases line up with TRBD2. V lost 4 bases and J lost 9; bases outside the gene matches: 2. This CDR3 has 13 amino acids. Germline V CDR1 and CDR2: SGHDN, FVKESK.

This clonotype was counted once. The chain has TRBV7-2 and TRBJ2-3; 10 bases match TRBD2. The CDR3 runs 16 residues. V shed 2 bases and J 4 bases; nucleotides not matched to a gene: 6. Germline V gene lookup returns CDR1 SGHTA and CDR2 FQGNSA. This chain's CDR3 is CASSLYLAGGADTQYF. CDR3 in DNA: TGTGCCAGCAGCTTATACTTAGCGGGAGGTGCAGATACGCAGTATTTT.

This clonotype occurred a few times. The V and J genes are TRBV29-1 and TRBJ2-2, with a weak D call TRBD2 (5 bases). There are 14 residues in the CDR3. Between the trimmed V and J ends, which lost 1 base and 7 bases, there was a span of 13 bases. Germline values: CDR1 SQVTM, CDR2 ANQGSEA. DNA of the CDR3: TGCAGCGTTGAAGCGGGGTTAATGGGCGGGGAGCTGTTTTTT. It specifies CSVEAGLMGGELFF.

The chain links TRBV12-5 to TRBJ2-1, with no clear D. Germline assignment: CDR1 LGHNT and CDR2 FRNRAP. The CDR3 runs 12 residues. V lost 6 bases and J lost 7, with 10 bases in between. CDR3 residues: CASGSVVNEQFF. DNA for the CDR3: TGTGCTAGTGGCTCGGTGGTTAATGAGCAGTTCTTC. The whole variable domain, filled in from reference TRBV12-5 and TRBJ2-1, reads DARVTQTPRHKVTEMGQEVTMRCQPILGHNTVFWYRQTMMQGLELLAYFRNRAPLDDSGMPKDRFSAEMPDATLATLKIQPSEPRDSAVYFCASGSVVNEQFFGPGTRLTVL.

This chain connects TRBV20-1 to TRBJ1-1; possibly TRBD1 for D (6 bases). Trimming shortened V by 5 bases and J by 8 bases, and 18 bases separated the two germline ends. The CDR3 totals 13 residues. Germline assignment: CDR1 DFQATT and CDR2 SNEGSKA (reference sequence). CDR3 DNA sequence: TGCAGTGCTTATACAGGGACTACGGGGGAAGCTTTCTTT. Residues: CSAYTGTTGEAFF.

The chain carries TRBV5-1 and TRBJ1-5, with a weak D call TRBD1 (6 bases). Germline CDR1 is SGHRS and CDR2 is YFSETQ. The V gene lost 0 bases and the J gene lost 1 base, with 11 bases spanning the gap. The length of the CDR3 is 16 residues. CDR3 loop: CASSLEAQGSNQPQHF. CDR3 sequence (DNA): TGCGCCAGCAGCTTGGAGGCTCAGGGGAGCAATCAGCCCCAGCATTTT.

This clonotype showed up just a few times. This chain connects TRBV9 to TRBJ2-1, with D possibly TRBD2 on 6 matching bases. The length of the CDR3 is 12 residues. CDR1 is SGDLS and CDR2 is YYNGEE in the germline V gene. Deletions cut 7 bases from V and 6 bases from J, with 11 bases between. CDR3 loop: CASGSGGNEQFF. DNA for the CDR3: TGTGCCAGCGGCTCCGGGGGCAATGAGCAGTTCTTC.

This clonotype was counted only a few times. The chain is built from TRBV6-1 and TRBJ2-3, with TRBD1 matching 10 bases. The CDR3 covers 15 residues. Germline values: CDR1 MNHNS, CDR2 SASEGT. Losses at the gene ends were 6 bases for V and 6 bases for J; bases not matched to a gene: 9. The CDR3: CASRPGTGEVDTQYF. The CDR3 DNA reads as TGTGCCAGCAGACCCGGGACAGGGGAGGTGGATACGCAGTATTTT.

The chain uses TRBV30 and TRBJ2-1; the match to TRBD2 covers 8 bases. The CDR3 consists of 15 residues. V gave up 4 bases and J gave up 6 bases; unmatched junction bases: 11. Germline-derived CDR1 and CDR2 are GTSNPN and SVGIG (reference sequence). CDR3 sequence (DNA): TGTGCCTGGACTCCTGGGACTAGTTTGTTCAATGAGCAGTTCTTC. Its translation: CAWTPGTSLFNEQFF.

The table lists this clonotype with a few counts. The V call is TRBV5-5, the J call TRBJ1-1, with TRBD1 matching 8 bases. CDR3 length: 14 residues. The trim removed 1 base at V and 7 bases at J, leaving 6 bases unmatched. The germline V gene has CDR1 SGHKS and CDR2 YYEKEE (reference sequence). CDR3 loop: CASSLRQGIDEAFF. For the CDR3, the DNA is TGTGCCAGCAGCTTGAGACAGGGGATTGATGAAGCTTTCTTT.

This clonotype was counted between two and nine times. The chain combines TRBV12-5 with TRBJ2-2; D may be TRBD2 (5 bases). Germline V gives CDR1 LGHNT, CDR2 FRNRAP. The CDR3 runs 15 residues. V lost 1 base, J lost 8 bases, and 14 bases lay in between. The CDR3 here is CASGLDFMEAGELFF. CDR3 nucleotide sequence: TGTGCTAGTGGTTTGGACTTCATGGAGGCTGGGGAGCTGTTTTTT.

The chain is built from TRBV3-1 and TRBJ2-7; a weak D match, TRBD2 (6 bases). Germline CDR1 LGHDT, CDR2 YNNKEL (reference sequence). Deletions cut 1 base from V and 0 bases from J, with 13 bases between. There are 16 residues in the CDR3. Written as DNA, the CDR3 is TGTGCCAGCAGCCAAGTCCCCGGGACTGACTCCTACGAGCAGTACTTC. This translates into CASSQVPGTDSYEQYF.

This clonotype was recorded a few times. This chain uses TRBV10-2 with TRBJ2-1, with a weak D call TRBD1 (5 bases). The germline CDR1 and CDR2 sequences are WSHSY and SAAADI. The CDR3 loop spans 11 amino acids. V was cut by 2 bases and J by 9 bases, with 5 bases left in between. Here the CDR3 reads CASSEGAEQFF. The CDR3 DNA reads as TGCGCCAGCAGTGAGGGGGCTGAGCAGTTCTTC.

The V gene is TRBV4-3, the J gene TRBJ2-5, with 8 bases aligning to TRBD2. The V and J ends lost 0 bases and 4 bases, in that order; junction bases with no gene match: 4. CDR3 length: 15 amino acids. Germline CDR1 and CDR2: LGHNA and YSLEER. CDR3 sequence reads: CASSQDWAGGETQYF. As DNA, the CDR3 is TGCGCCAGCAGCCAAGATTGGGCGGGAGGAGAGACCCAGTACTTC.

This clonotype was detected many times. This sequence joins TRBV5-1 and TRBJ2-2, with 8 bases lining up with TRBD1. The V gene's germline CDR1 is SGHRS and CDR2 YFSETQ. The V gene end was trimmed by 6 bases and the J gene end by 3 bases; junction bases not matched to a gene: 16. The CDR3 sequence is 18 residues long. The CDR3 loop is CASNIRAPTGVDTGELFF. CDR3 bases: TGCGCCAGCAACATCCGGGCCCCGACAGGGGTCGACACCGGGGAGCTGTTTTTT.